These T cell receptor beta chains were read from a single sample in a study of blood T cell repertoires in COVID-19. Assay: immunoSEQ multiplex PCR; the TCRdb copy retains only in-frame clones and omits some. Among about 240,000 clones listed, about 80% were seen once. The sequencing input was peripheral blood. Receptors originate from a woman aged 80 or over with acute or convalescent COVID-19. CDR3s include the opening cysteine and the closing phenylalanine or tryptophan. D genes are given only for firm matches. Clone size is given for some rows only: seen once, a few or many times, or a class if the clone is expanded.

CDR3 protein,CDR3 DNA,V gene,clone size,J gene,D gene
CASRSGTSANYGYTF,TGTGCAAGTCGCTCTGGGACAAGTGCTAACTATGGCTACACCTTC,TRBV12-2,once,TRBJ1-2,NA
CASSPDRNQPQHF,TGTGCCAGCTCTCCGGACAGAAATCAGCCCCAGCATTTT,TRBV18,NA,TRBJ1-5,NA
CASRPRQDNQPQHF,TGTGCCAGCAGACCAAGACAGGACAATCAGCCCCAGCATTTT,TRBV6-5,NA,TRBJ1-5,NA
CASSIGARASGGNQPQHF,TGTGCCAGTAGTATAGGGGCCCGGGCCTCGGGAGGCAATCAGCCCCAGCATTTT,TRBV19,NA,TRBJ1-5,NA
CASSYSYSTYGYTF,TGTGCCAGCAGTTACTCGTACAGCACTTATGGCTACACCTTC,TRBV6-5,many,TRBJ1-2,NA
CASSFGSGGGTDTQYF,TGTGCCAGCAGTTTTGGGTCGGGCGGGGGCACAGATACGCAGTATTTT,TRBV27,NA,TRBJ2-3,NA
CASGHPGLAGEYEQYF,TGTGCTAGTGGTCATCCGGGACTAGCGGGGGAATACGAGCAGTACTTC,TRBV12-5,NA,TRBJ2-7,TRBD2
CASSQGGAGNTIYF,TGTGCCAGCAGCCAAGGGGGAGCTGGAAACACCATATATTTT,TRBV3-1/TRBV3-2,NA,TRBJ1-3,NA
CASSEARGGQETQYF,TGTGCCAGCAGTGAAGCGCGGGGAGGCCAAGAGACCCAGTACTTC,TRBV2,NA,TRBJ2-5,NA
CASCDRPYNEQFF,TGTGCCAGCTGCGACAGGCCATACAATGAGCAGTTCTTC,TRBV5-6,NA,TRBJ2-1,NA
CASSLKGGDTEAFF,TGTGCCAGCAGCCTCAAAGGGGGTGACACTGAAGCTTTCTTT,TRBV5-4,NA,TRBJ1-1,NA
CASSLVRGGYTF,TGTGCCAGCAGCTTAGTCAGGGGTGGCTACACCTTC,TRBV7-8,NA,TRBJ1-2,NA
CASSLGGISYNEQFF,TGTGCCAGCAGTTTGGGGGGGATCTCCTACAATGAGCAGTTCTTC,TRBV28,NA,TRBJ2-1,TRBD2
CASSFPGNQPQHF,TGTGCCAGCAGTTTTCCAGGGAACCAGCCCCAGCATTTT,TRBV12-3/TRBV12-4,once,TRBJ1-5,NA
CASQTETKSYEQYF,TGTGCCAGCCAGACAGAAACAAAGTCCTACGAGCAGTACTTC,TRBV6-5,NA,TRBJ2-7,NA
CATSRDGADTEAFF,TGTGCCACCAGCAGAGATGGTGCGGACACTGAAGCTTTCTTT,TRBV15,NA,TRBJ1-1,NA
CASSRNPGTGVYYGYGYTF,TGTGCCAGCAGCCGGAACCCCGGGACAGGGGTCTATTACGGCTATGGCTACACCTTC,TRBV3-1/TRBV3-2,NA,TRBJ1-2,TRBD1
CAISESRGLTGELFF,TGTGCCATCAGTGAAAGCAGGGGGCTCACCGGGGAGCTGTTTTTT,TRBV10-3,NA,TRBJ2-2,TRBD1
CASSTGQGYGYTF,TGTGCCAGCAGCACGGGACAGGGCTATGGCTACACCTTC,TRBV12-3/TRBV12-4,NA,TRBJ1-2,TRBD1
CASSYSQGAGGSPLHF,TGTGCCAGCAGTTACTCCCAGGGGGCAGGAGGTTCACCCCTCCACTTT,TRBV6-5,NA,TRBJ1-6,TRBD1
CASSPLQGINYGYTF,TGTGCCAGTAGTCCTTTACAGGGGATCAACTATGGCTACACCTTC,TRBV19,NA,TRBJ1-2,TRBD1
CASSPTGWAGRNTIYF,TGTGCCAGCAGCCCTACTGGTTGGGCAGGGAGAAACACCATATATTTT,TRBV7-6,NA,TRBJ1-3,NA
CASTGQGSNYGYTF,TGTGCCAGCACCGGACAGGGGTCTAACTATGGCTACACCTTC,TRBV6-5,NA,TRBJ1-2,TRBD1
CASSQEMAGGTEAFF,TGTGCCAGCAGCCAAGAAATGGCGGGGGGCACTGAAGCTTTCTTT,TRBV4-2,NA,TRBJ1-1,NA
CASSPMAGPDTQYF,TGTGCCAGCTCACCAATGGCAGGGCCAGATACGCAGTATTTT,TRBV18,NA,TRBJ2-3,NA
CASSPQDRGGGSNQPQHF,TGTGCCAGCAGTCCCCAGGACAGGGGAGGGGGTAGCAATCAGCCCCAGCATTTT,TRBV6-6,NA,TRBJ1-5,TRBD1
CASSQGTGDTLTSNQPQHF,TGTGCCAGCAGCCAAGGGACAGGGGACACTCTAACTAGCAATCAGCCCCAGCATTTT,TRBV3-1/TRBV3-2,few,TRBJ1-5,TRBD1
CASSPAGGGETQYF,TGTGCCAGCAGTCCAGCGGGGGGTGGGGAGACCCAGTACTTC,TRBV6-2/TRBV6-3,NA,TRBJ2-5,TRBD2
CASSPGQGSEAFF,TGCGCCAGCAGTCCGGGACAGGGGTCTGAAGCTTTCTTT,TRBV5-1,NA,TRBJ1-1,TRBD1
CASSPPGTEKVTLHF,TGTGCCAGCTCACCGCCCGGGACAGAGAAGGTCACCCTCCACTTT,TRBV18,NA,TRBJ1-6,TRBD1
CASRGTGGNQPQHF,TGTGCCAGCCGCGGGACAGGGGGTAATCAGCCCCAGCATTTT,TRBV6-5,NA,TRBJ1-5,TRBD1
CASTLRQGNSPLHF,TGTGCCAGTACCTTAAGACAGGGGAATTCACCCCTCCACTTT,TRBV19,NA,TRBJ1-6,TRBD1
CASSQEEQGWVGTGELFF,TGCGCCAGCAGCCAAGAAGAACAGGGTTGGGTGGGCACCGGGGAGCTGTTTTTT,TRBV4-1,NA,TRBJ2-2,NA
CASKALATLGNEQFF,TGTGCCAGCAAGGCACTAGCCACCCTAGGGAATGAGCAGTTCTTC,TRBV2,NA,TRBJ2-1,NA
CASSDLQGPGNTIYF,TGTGCCAGCAGTGATTTGCAGGGTCCTGGAAACACCATATATTTT,TRBV2,few,TRBJ1-3,NA
CASSSGQGQETQYF,TGTGCCAGCAGCTCAGGACAGGGGCAAGAGACCCAGTACTTC,TRBV6-5,NA,TRBJ2-5,TRBD1
CAISSDSMNTEAFF,TGTGCCATCAGCTCCGACAGCATGAACACTGAAGCTTTCTTT,TRBV10-3,NA,TRBJ1-1,NA
CASSFFTGGDGYTF,TGTGCCAGCAGCTTTTTCACAGGGGGGGATGGCTACACCTTC,TRBV7-9,many,TRBJ1-2,TRBD1
CASSWGGYEQYF,TGTGCCAGCTCTTGGGGGGGGTACGAGCAGTACTTC,TRBV18,NA,TRBJ2-7,TRBD2
CASSLRGAGDLF,TGTGCCAGCAGTTTAAGGGGGGCGGGGGATCTCTTC,TRBV28,NA,TRBJ2-1,NA